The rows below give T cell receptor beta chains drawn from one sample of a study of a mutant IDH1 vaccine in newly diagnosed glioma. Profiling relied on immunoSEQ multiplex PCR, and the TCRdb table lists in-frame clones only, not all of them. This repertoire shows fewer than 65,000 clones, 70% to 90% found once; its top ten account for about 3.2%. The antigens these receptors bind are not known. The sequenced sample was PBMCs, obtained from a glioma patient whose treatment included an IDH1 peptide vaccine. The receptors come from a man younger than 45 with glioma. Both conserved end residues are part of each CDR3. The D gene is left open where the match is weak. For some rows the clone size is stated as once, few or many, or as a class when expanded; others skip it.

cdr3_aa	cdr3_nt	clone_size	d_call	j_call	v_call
CASSLDGALRSYEQYF	TGTGCCAGCAGCTTAGATGGTGCTTTGCGGTCCTACGAGCAGTACTTC	.	.	TRBJ2-7	TRBV11-2
CAISDTGAGETQYF	TGTGCCATCAGTGACACTGGGGCAGGAGAGACCCAGTACTTC	.	.	TRBJ2-5	TRBV10-3
CASNFRPVMNTEAFF	TGTGCCAGCAACTTCAGACCGGTTATGAACACTGAAGCTTTCTTT	.	.	TRBJ1-1	TRBV6-5
CASSVRLAGTPSTDTQYF	TGTGCCAGCAGTGTGCGACTAGCGGGGACCCCTAGCACAGATACGCAGTATTTT	.	TRBD2	TRBJ2-3	TRBV6-1
CASSVTSGGAETQYF	TGTGCCAGCAGCGTTACTAGCGGGGGGGCGGAGACCCAGTACTTC	.	TRBD2	TRBJ2-5	TRBV9
CASSEVSGAYQETQYF	TGTGCCAGCAGTGAGGTTTCCGGGGCGTACCAAGAGACCCAGTACTTC	.	.	TRBJ2-5	TRBV25-1
CASSFDRGYTNYGYTF	TGTGCCAGCAGCTTCGACAGGGGCTATACAAACTATGGCTACACCTTC	.	TRBD1	TRBJ1-2	TRBV7-9
CASSLEETQYF	TGCGCCAGCAGCTTGGAAGAGACCCAGTACTTC	.	.	TRBJ2-5	TRBV5-1
CASSFVGPQETQYF	TGTGCCAGCAGCTTTGTGGGGCCCCAAGAGACCCAGTACTTC	.	.	TRBJ2-5	TRBV7-2
CASRPGRGFSGANVLTF	TGTGCCAGCAGGCCCGGCAGGGGGTTTTCTGGGGCCAACGTCCTGACTTTC	.	TRBD1	TRBJ2-6	TRBV7-9
CASSWGVATYEQYF	TGCGCCAGCAGCTGGGGGGTCGCGACCTACGAGCAGTACTTC	once	.	TRBJ2-7	TRBV5-1
CASSLEGGRWDTQYF	TGCGCCAGCAGCTTGGAGGGGGGGCGCTGGGATACGCAGTATTTT	.	.	TRBJ2-3	TRBV5-1
CASSAGSHPGPTF	TGTGCCAGCAGCGCAGGTAGTCATCCGGGACCCACCTTC	.	.	TRBJ1-2	TRBV5-6
CASSSYPGGFNEKLFF	TGTGCCAGCAGCTCGTACCCGGGGGGTTTTAATGAAAAACTGTTTTTT	.	.	TRBJ1-4	TRBV7-8
CASSLGYDPNQPQHF	TGTGCCAGCAGCTTAGGCTACGACCCCAATCAGCCCCAGCATTTT	.	.	TRBJ1-5	TRBV7-2
CASSLAAGPRDEQFF	TGTGCCAGCAGTTTAGCGGCAGGGCCAAGGGATGAGCAGTTCTTC	.	.	TRBJ2-1	TRBV27
CASSLSNVRGLEKLFF	TGTGCCAGCAGCCTCTCAAACGTGAGGGGATTGGAAAAACTGTTTTTT	.	.	TRBJ1-4	TRBV5-6
CASSYSGPGNTIYF	TGTGCCAGCAGTTACTCGGGGCCCGGAAACACCATATATTTT	.	.	TRBJ1-3	TRBV6-5
CASSPRTANEQYF	TGTGCCAGCTCACCCCGGACAGCAAACGAGCAGTACTTC	.	.	TRBJ2-7	TRBV18
CASSPGGQGTHEQFF	TGTGCCAGCAGCCCGGGAGGACAGGGGACCCATGAGCAGTTCTTC	.	TRBD1	TRBJ2-1	TRBV5-5
CASSTQMNTEAFF	TGCGCCAGCAGCACCCAAATGAACACTGAAGCTTTCTTT	.	.	TRBJ1-1	TRBV5-1
CASSEVGAYSGNTIYF	TGTGCCAGCAGTGAAGTTGGGGCCTACTCTGGAAACACCATATATTTT	.	.	TRBJ1-3	TRBV6-1
CASSLGASGPADTQYF	TGTGCCAGCAGCTTAGGGGCTAGCGGGCCCGCAGATACGCAGTATTTT	.	TRBD2	TRBJ2-3	TRBV13
CASSFALRESEAFF	TGTGCCAGCAGTTTCGCCCTCCGGGAAAGTGAAGCTTTCTTT	.	.	TRBJ1-1	TRBV27
CASSIGQTGDTEAFF	TGTGCCAGTAGTATTGGTCAGACAGGGGACACTGAAGCTTTCTTT	.	TRBD1	TRBJ1-1	TRBV19
CASFGTRNTIYF	TGTGCCAGTTTTGGGACTCGAAACACCATATATTTT	.	.	TRBJ1-3	TRBV19
CASSLKMWGGDYGYTF	TGTGCCAGCAGCTTGAAGATGTGGGGAGGGGACTATGGCTACACCTTC	.	.	TRBJ1-2	TRBV5-6
CASSQDGGQALGQPQHF	TGTGCCAGCAGCCAAGATGGGGGACAGGCTCTTGGTCAGCCCCAGCATTTT	.	TRBD1	TRBJ1-5	TRBV4-2
CASSELAGGPITDTQYF	TGTGCCAGCAGTGAACTAGCGGGGGGGCCGATCACAGATACGCAGTATTTT	.	TRBD2	TRBJ2-3	TRBV6-1
CASSLGLVTEAFF	TGTGCCAGCAGCCTTGGACTTGTCACTGAAGCTTTCTTT	few	.	TRBJ1-1	TRBV9
CASSSQGGANVLTF	TGTGCCAGCAGCTCACAGGGGGGGGCCAACGTCCTGACTTTC	.	TRBD1	TRBJ2-6	TRBV5-6
CASSPSVRGMSSYNSPLHF	TGTGCCAGCAGTCCCTCTGTCCGGGGGATGAGCTCCTATAATTCACCCCTCCACTTT	.	.	TRBJ1-6	TRBV28
CASSLWVGQGNTEAFF	TGTGCCAGCAGTTTATGGGTTGGCCAGGGGAACACTGAAGCTTTCTTT	.	.	TRBJ1-1	TRBV27
CASSQEAPLYEQYF	TGCGCCAGCAGCCAAGAAGCCCCCCTCTACGAGCAGTACTTC	.	.	TRBJ2-7	TRBV4-1
CASSLADYEQYF	TGTGCCAGCAGCTTAGCCGACTACGAGCAGTACTTC	.	.	TRBJ2-7	TRBV7-9
CASSPGPDYGYTF	TGTGCCAGCAGTCCTGGCCCAGACTATGGCTACACCTTC	.	.	TRBJ1-2	TRBV2
CASSTDRGPRETQYF	TGTGCCAGCAGCACCGACAGGGGGCCACGAGAGACCCAGTACTTC	.	TRBD1	TRBJ2-5	TRBV5-6
CASQRGVSAGLGNTIYF	TGCGCCAGTCAGAGAGGAGTCTCCGCGGGGCTCGGAAACACCATATATTTT	.	.	TRBJ1-3	TRBV5-1
CASSPLTGAGELFF	TGTGCCAGCAGCCCTTTAACAGGTGCCGGGGAGCTGTTTTTT	few	.	TRBJ2-2	TRBV5-4
CASSSDASGDIQYF	TGTGCCAGCAGCTCCGACGCCTCGGGGGACATTCAGTACTTC	.	.	TRBJ2-4	TRBV11-3
CASSEQGRGAGELFF	TGTGCCAGCAGTGAACAGGGTCGCGGCGCCGGGGAGCTGTTTTTT	.	.	TRBJ2-2	TRBV6-1
CASSLRGVGTEAFF	TGTGCCAGCAGCTTACGAGGGGTGGGCACTGAAGCTTTCTTT	.	.	TRBJ1-1	TRBV13
CASSLEVARGYTF	TGCGCCAGCAGCTTGGAGGTGGCTAGGGGCTACACCTTC	.	.	TRBJ1-2	TRBV5-1
CASKTFRATKLFF	TGTGCCAGCAAAACCTTCCGGGCCACAAAACTGTTTTTT	.	.	TRBJ1-4	TRBV6-1
CASSMLPGQANSPLHF	TGTGCCAGTAGTATGCTACCGGGACAGGCTAATTCACCCCTCCACTTT	.	TRBD1	TRBJ1-6	TRBV19
CASSPAFVENIQYF	TGTGCCAGCTCACCTGCGTTTGTGGAAAACATTCAGTACTTC	.	.	TRBJ2-4	TRBV18
CAWDSGTGDEQYF	TGTGCCTGGGACTCCGGGACAGGGGACGAGCAGTACTTC	.	TRBD1	TRBJ2-7	TRBV30
CASSKDQVDTEAFF	TGTGCCAGCAGCAAAGACCAGGTAGACACTGAAGCTTTCTTT	.	.	TRBJ1-1	TRBV21-1
CASSFYLLESRTTSGNTIYF	TGTGCCAGCAGCTTCTACTTATTAGAGTCGCGAACTACCTCTGGAAACACCATATATTTT	.	.	TRBJ1-3	TRBV5-5
CASSMFSPFSIRQFF	TGTGCCAGTAGTATGTTCAGTCCCTTTTCTATCAGGCAGTTCTTC	.	.	TRBJ2-1	TRBV19
CASTGYGTDTQYF	TGTGCCAGTACAGGCTACGGCACAGATACGCAGTATTTT	.	.	TRBJ2-3	TRBV19
CASSQGSLAVTNYGYTF	TGCGCCAGCAGCCAAGGTTCACTCGCTGTGACTAACTATGGCTACACCTTC	.	.	TRBJ1-2	TRBV4-1